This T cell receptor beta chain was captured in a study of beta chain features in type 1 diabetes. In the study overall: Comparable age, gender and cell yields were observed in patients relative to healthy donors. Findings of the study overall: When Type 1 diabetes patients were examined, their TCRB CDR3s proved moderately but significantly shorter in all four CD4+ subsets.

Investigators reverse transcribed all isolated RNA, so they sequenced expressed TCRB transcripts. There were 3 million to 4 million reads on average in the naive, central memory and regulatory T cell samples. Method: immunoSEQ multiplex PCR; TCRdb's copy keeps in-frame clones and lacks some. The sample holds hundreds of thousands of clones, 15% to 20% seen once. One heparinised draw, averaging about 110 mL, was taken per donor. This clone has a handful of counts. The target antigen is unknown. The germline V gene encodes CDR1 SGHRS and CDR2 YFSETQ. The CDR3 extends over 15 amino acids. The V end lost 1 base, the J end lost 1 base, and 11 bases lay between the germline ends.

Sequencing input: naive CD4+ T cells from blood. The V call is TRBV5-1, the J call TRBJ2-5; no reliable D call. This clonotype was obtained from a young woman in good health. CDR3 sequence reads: CASSLQARTQETQYF. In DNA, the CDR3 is TGCGCCAGCAGCTTGCAAGCGCGAACCCAAGAGACCCAGTACTTC.